A single sample is the source of the 16 T cell receptor beta chains below, sequenced in a study of long-term antiretroviral therapy in people with HIV. A v3.0 immunoSEQ assay was performed at survey level. Generated by immunoSEQ multiplex PCR, the TCRdb table keeps only in-frame clones and is missing some. The sample has about 21,000 clones, about 91% seen once. The sequencing used unsorted PBMCs, collected 2.1 years after starting antiretroviral therapy. The receptors come from a young man with HIV.

CDR3: CASSTAGRGNEKLFF. CDR3 nucleotide sequence: TGTGCCAGTAGTACTGCCGGGAGAGGGAATGAAAAACTGTTTTTT. The chain has TRBV19 and TRBJ1-4; the D is unclear. The CDR3 length is 15 residues. Germline loops: CDR1 LNHDA, CDR2 SQIVND (reference sequence). V lost 4 bases to trimming and J lost 5 bases, with 14 bases between them.

Details on this clone: At one end the junction does not follow the germline gene, possibly because of a read error. The chain links TRBV10-2 to TRBJ1-6; D gene unclear. CDR1 and CDR2 from the germline V gene are WSHSY and SAAADI. The CDR3 is made up of 16 amino acids. This CDR3 is CASLPGFWTHNSPFHF. The DNA of the CDR3 is TGCGCCAGCCTACCCGGGTTCTGGACCCATAATTCACCCTTCCACTTT.

This clone has more than one count but fewer than ten. This CDR3 is also generated by other DNA sequences in the sample. The chain joins TRBV6-1 to TRBJ1-5; no firm D call. V was shortened by 9 bases and J by 2 bases, with 11 bases between the two germline ends. Germline assignment: CDR1 MNHNS and CDR2 SASEGT. The CDR3 is 13 residues long. The CDR3 nucleotides are TGTGCCAGTTGGAAATCGGGCAATCAGCCCCAGCATTTT. Its protein is CASWKSGNQPQHF.

The J gene is TRBJ1-2, the V gene TRBV7-6, with D perhaps matching TRBD1 (6 bases). This CDR3 spans 20 amino acids. The V gene lost 1 base and the J gene lost 4 bases, with 28 bases spanning the gap. CDR1 is SGHVS, CDR2 FNYEAQ, per germline. The chain's CDR3 is CASSLGRQEEGRGWSYGYTF. CDR3 in DNA: TGTGCCAGCAGCTTAGGGAGACAGGAAGAAGGGCGAGGTTGGAGCTATGGCTACACCTTC.

This rearrangement joins TRBV7-2 to TRBJ2-3, with D perhaps matching TRBD1 (6 bases). The germline V gene has CDR1 SGHTA and CDR2 FQGNSA. The CDR3 totals 14 residues. The germline V and J ends were trimmed by 5 bases and 13 bases, with 22 bases remaining between them. In DNA, the CDR3 is TGTGCCAGCAGCCGCCAACAGGGCCCCGACCCTAAGTATTTT. It is translated as CASSRQQGPDPKYF.

The chain employs TRBV7-8 and TRBJ1-2, with 7 bases that match TRBD1. The junction had 10 bases not matched to a gene; V was cut back by 5 bases and J by 7 bases. Germline lookup yields CDR1 SGHVS and CDR2 FQNEAQ. The CDR3 runs 14 residues. CDR3 sequence (DNA): TGTGCCAGCAGCACGACAGGGATCAGAGTTGGCTACACCTTC. Protein: CASSTTGIRVGYTF.

The rearrangement links TRBV29-1 to TRBJ2-5; 10 bases align to TRBD2. V lost 4 bases, J lost 2 bases, and 4 bases stayed unmatched. Germline assignment: CDR1 SQVTM and CDR2 ANQGSEA. This CDR3 comprises 14 residues. This CDR3 is CSVAASGGQETQYF. For the CDR3, the DNA is TGCAGCGTTGCGGCTAGCGGGGGACAAGAGACCCAGTACTTC. The whole variable domain, remainder taken from reference TRBV29-1 and TRBJ2-5, is SAVISQKPSRDICQRGTSLTIQCQVDSQVTMMFWYRQQPGQSLTLIATANQGSEATYESGFVIDKFPISRPNLTFSTLTVSNMSPEDSSIYLCSVAASGGQETQYFGPGTRLLVL.

This chain uses TRBV28 with TRBJ1-5; no clear D. Deletions cut 5 bases from V and 9 bases from J, with 11 bases between. There are 12 residues in the CDR3. CDR1 is MDHEN and CDR2 is SYDVKM in the germline V gene. The CDR3 sequence is CASSPRPWPQHF. Here the CDR3 DNA reads TGTGCCAGCAGTCCTCGCCCATGGCCCCAGCATTTT.

The chain couples TRBV7-8 to TRBJ1-1; unclear D gene. The V and J ends lost 1 base and 0 bases respectively, with 15 bases between them. CDR3 length: 17 residues. The germline gives CDR1 SGHVS, CDR2 FQNEAQ. CDR3 bases: TGTGCCAGCAGCTTAGTGGCTCTAACCTCCCTGAACACTGAAGCTTTCTTT. Translated: CASSLVALTSLNTEAFF.

CDR3 in DNA: TGTGCCAGCTCACCGCTGGGACAGGGTTATCAGCCCCAGCATTTT. The encoded protein is CASSPLGQGYQPQHF. V and J are TRBV18 and TRBJ1-5, with TRBD1 matching over 9 bases. The germline CDR1 and CDR2 sequences are KGHSH and LQKENI. The junction had 5 bases not matched to a gene; V was cut back by 3 bases and J by 5 bases. The CDR3 extends over 15 amino acids.

This clone showed up just a few times. This chain uses TRBV27 with TRBJ1-2; D ambiguous. Trimming pared 3 bases from V and 4 bases from J, leaving 9 bases between. The CDR3 is 13 amino acids. Germline CDR1 is MNHEY and CDR2 is SMNVEV (reference sequence). The CDR3 sequence is CASSLGPSYGYTF. In DNA form, the CDR3 reads TGTGCCAGCAGTTTGGGCCCTAGCTATGGCTACACCTTC.

This clone was found once. This chain links TRBV11-2 with TRBJ2-5, with 10 bases identical to TRBD1. Trimming cost V 5 bases and J 5 bases; bases outside gene matches: 8. CDR1 and CDR2 (germline): SGHAT, FQNNGV. This CDR3 region has 15 residues. CDR3 residues: CASSLTTGGPETQYF. The CDR3 DNA is TGTGCCAGCAGCCTAACGACAGGGGGCCCTGAGACCCAGTACTTC.

The chain joins TRBV28 to TRBJ1-1; the D is unclear. Germline values: CDR1 MDHEN, CDR2 SYDVKM. V lost 5 bases to trimming and J lost 6 bases, with 19 bases between them. This CDR3 contains 15 residues. The CDR3 DNA sequence: TGTGCCAGCAGTGGGTACAGAGCTAGGGCTCCTGAAGCTTTCTTT. Translating it yields CASSGYRARAPEAFF.

This clone was found a few times. The chain joins TRBV10-1 to TRBJ1-1, with TRBD1 matching 8 bases. CDR1 is WNHNN and CDR2 is SYGVQD in the germline V gene (reference sequence). Trimming at V came to 6 bases and at J to 4 bases, leaving 13 bases not matched to a gene. The CDR3 totals 16 residues. Here the CDR3 DNA reads TGCGCCAGCAGGCGACAGGGGCGGGAACAAGGCACTGAAGCTTTCTTT. Residues: CASRRQGREQGTEAFF.

This clone was counted only a few times. V gene TRBV10-3 combines with J gene TRBJ2-7; 14 bases map to TRBD2. CDR1 is ENHRY, CDR2 SYGVKD, per germline. This CDR3 spans 17 amino acids. The V and J ends lost 5 bases and 4 bases, in that order; junction bases with no gene match: 10. Here the CDR3 DNA reads TGTGCCATCAGTCAGGGACTAGCGGGAGCGGGTGGGTACGAGCAGTACTTC. It yields the protein CAISQGLAGAGGYEQYF.

This chain connects TRBV6-1 to TRBJ2-7; tentatively, D is TRBD1 (5 bases). The V gene's germline CDR1 is MNHNS and CDR2 SASEGT. This CDR3 spans 14 amino acids. Trimming left V 0 bases short and J 12 bases short, with 18 bases between. The CDR3 loop is CASSEARQNLRGYF. In nucleotides, the CDR3 is TGTGCCAGCAGTGAAGCGAGACAGAACCTTAGGGGGTACTTC.